This TCR beta chain was sequenced for a study of cytomegalovirus exposure and HLA in healthy donors. Overall study context: Counted in an early data release were approximately 80 million unique TCRs from HLA-typed donors. The study, taken as a whole, reports: Exclusion as indistinguishable affected some V segments, including TRBV6-2 and TRBV6-3. Likely technical artifact: a cluster of highly shared sequence variants. TCR beta V segments were, for the most part, productive about 87% or about 30% of the time in an earlier analysis.

The CDR3 spans 13 residues. CDR1 is MNHNY, CDR2 SVGAGI, per germline (reference sequence). V was clipped by 2 bases and J by 8 bases; unmatched bases: 3. Comments on this clone: Its specificity is not known.

Amplification used 60 Vbeta primers and 13 Jbeta primers. Repertoires were generated with immunoSEQ multiplex PCR, while TCRdb's copy carries only in-frame clones and drops some. Of approximately 100,000 clones in the sample, roughly 76% were seen once. Sequenced material: PBMCs. The chain joins TRBV6-6 to TRBJ1-2; 9 positions match TRBD1. The receptor's source is a man in his forties or fifties in good health and CMV-seronegative. In DNA, the CDR3 is TGTGCCAGCAGTTACCGGACAGGGGAAGGCTACACCTTC. Its translation: CASSYRTGEGYTF.